A single sample gave rise to the 30 T cell receptor beta chains below, sequenced in a study of identical twins. TCRdb reprocessed the 5' RACE reads via MiXCR and lists one record per CDR3 protein. The table has about 470,000 distinct CDR3 sequences, around 24% seen once. Another study also made use of these data, one on T cells expressing NK-cell markers.

Source material: CD4+ T cells sorted from blood. The receptors shown here come from a woman aged 18-29 years in good health.

The CDR3 DNA sequence: TGTGCCAGCAGCTTAGGCCGACTAGCGGGAGGAGCAGATACGCAGTATTTT. Translated: CASSLGRLAGGADTQYF. The rearrangement uses TRBV7-2 and TRBJ2-3; 13 nucleotides agree with TRBD2. Germline V gene sequence: CDR1 SGHTA, CDR2 FQGNSA. J gave up 4 bases and V 1 base, and 5 bases lay outside the gene matches. The CDR3 is made up of 17 amino acids.

The chain combines TRBV29-1 with TRBJ2-3, with 9 bases matching TRBD1. Germline V gives CDR1 SQVTM, CDR2 ANQGSEA. This CDR3 comprises 13 residues. The CDR3 is CGLGTGPTDTQYF. CDR3 DNA sequence: TGCGGGTTAGGGACAGGGCCCACAGATACGCAGTATTTT.

The rearrangement joins TRBV3-1 to TRBJ1-1, with D possibly TRBD1 on 6 matching bases. V lost 5 bases and J lost 1, with 14 bases in between. The CDR3 totals 15 residues. The germline gives CDR1 LGHDT, CDR2 YNNKEL (reference sequence). The CDR3 loop is CASSTLQGWNTEAFF. The CDR3, as DNA: TGTGCCAGCAGCACCCTACAGGGCTGGAACACTGAAGCTTTCTTT. The full variable domain, completed using reference TRBV3-1 and TRBJ1-1, is DTAVSQTPKYLVTQMGNDKSIKCEQNLGHDTMYWYKQDSKKFLKIMFSYNNKELIINETVPNRFSPKSPDKAHLNLHINSLELGDSAVYFCASSTLQGWNTEAFFGQGTRLTVV.

The V call is TRBV5-1, the J call TRBJ2-7; D is unresolved. Germline values: CDR1 SGHRS, CDR2 YFSETQ. With 6 bases removed from V and 2 bases from J, the gap between germline ends came to 12 bases. This CDR3 contains 13 residues. For the CDR3, the DNA is TGCGCCAGCACCTCGGCACTAACCTACGAGCAGTACTTC. Protein product: CASTSALTYEQYF.

The chain recombines TRBV6-5 with TRBJ2-7; tentative D call: TRBD2 (5 bases). Germline CDR1 reads MNHEY; CDR2 reads SVGAGI. The CDR3 runs 11 residues. The ends were cut back, 7 bases at V and 3 bases at J, with 7 bases in the middle. The DNA of the CDR3 is TGTGCCAGCACGGGGTTCTACGAGCAGTACTTC. It is translated as CASTGFYEQYF.

The chain's CDR3 is CASSQIGRTSNEQYF. The CDR3 coding sequence is TGTGCCAGCAGCCAAATAGGAAGGACATCCAACGAGCAGTACTTC. The J gene is TRBJ2-7, the V gene TRBV14, with D possibly TRBD1 on 5 matching bases. Germline lookup yields CDR1 SGHDN and CDR2 FVKESK. The ends were cut back, 2 bases at V and 5 bases at J, with 16 bases in the middle. The CDR3 consists of 15 residues.

The chain is built from TRBV19 and TRBJ2-1; a possible D gene is TRBD1 (6 bases). Germline V gene data show CDR1 as LNHDA and CDR2 as SQIVND (reference sequence). The CDR3 length is 15 residues. Trimming left V 3 bases short and J 6 bases short, with 15 bases between. The CDR3 reads CASSILGLDSNEQFF. CDR3 DNA sequence: TGTGCCAGTAGTATCTTGGGCCTGGACAGCAATGAGCAGTTCTTC.

This chain connects TRBV20-1 to TRBJ1-4; D perhaps matches TRBD1 (5 bases). Germline values: CDR1 DFQATT, CDR2 SNEGSKA (reference sequence). Trimming shortened V by 5 bases and J by 8 bases, and 15 bases separated the two germline ends. The CDR3 sequence is 13 residues long. The CDR3 nucleotides read TGCAGTGCTCACAGAGACGCAGGGGAAAAACTGTTTTTT. Translated, it gives CSAHRDAGEKLFF.

The chain joins TRBV12-5 to TRBJ1-5, with D possibly matching TRBD1 (5 bases). The germline V gene has CDR1 LGHNT and CDR2 FRNRAP. This CDR3 comprises 11 residues. Trimming cost V 6 bases and J 8 bases, with 8 bases left between them. CDR3 bases: TGTGCTAGTGGGGGACCGGAGCCCCAGCATTTT. This codes for CASGGPEPQHF.

This clonotype was detected only a few times. The chain is built from TRBV29-1 and TRBJ1-4, with D uncertain. The germline V gene has CDR1 SQVTM and CDR2 ANQGSEA. Trimming shortened V by 4 bases and J by 8 bases, and 17 bases separated the two germline ends. The CDR3 totals 14 residues. In DNA, the CDR3 is TGCAGCGTTGCGATGCCGGCCCCGAGGGAAAAACTGTTTTTT. It specifies CSVAMPAPREKLFF. Together with reference TRBV29-1 and TRBJ1-4, the CDR3 gives the full variable domain: SAVISQKPSRDICQRGTSLTIQCQVDSQVTMMFWYRQQPGQSLTLIATANQGSEATYESGFVIDKFPISRPNLTFSTLTVSNMSPEDSSIYLCSVAMPAPREKLFFGSGTQLSVL.

This rearrangement joins TRBV12-5 to TRBJ1-5; TRBD1 is a possible D gene (6 bases). The CDR3 extends over 14 amino acids. Germline V gene lookup returns CDR1 LGHNT and CDR2 FRNRAP. Trimming took off 2 bases at V and 4 bases at J, with 9 bases between the two ends. CDR3 sequence reads: CASGLTGSNQPQHF. DNA of the CDR3: TGTGCTAGTGGTTTGACAGGGTCGAATCAGCCCCAGCATTTT.

The gene calls are TRBV7-9 and TRBJ1-5; D perhaps matches TRBD1 (6 bases). V dropped 0 bases and J dropped 1 base, with 7 bases sitting between them. Germline V gene sequence: CDR1 SEHNR, CDR2 FQNEAQ (reference sequence). The CDR3 has 15 residues. The CDR3 here is CASSLARGSNQPQHF. CDR3 nucleotides: TGTGCCAGCAGCTTAGCGAGGGGGAGCAATCAGCCCCAGCATTTT.

This clonotype has just a few counts. This chain links TRBV15 with TRBJ2-1; 7 bases fit TRBD1. The CDR3 covers 16 residues. The V gene end was trimmed by 2 bases and the J gene end by 3 bases; junction bases not matched to a gene: 7. In germline, CDR1 is LNHNV, CDR2 YYDKDF (reference sequence). This CDR3 reads CATSRPRGLDYNEQFF. As DNA, the CDR3 is TGTGCCACCAGCAGACCGAGGGGGCTGGACTACAATGAGCAGTTCTTC.

The V gene is TRBV20-1, the J gene TRBJ2-1; D gene uncertain. Germline V gene lookup returns CDR1 DFQATT and CDR2 SNEGSKA (reference sequence). Trimming removed 5 bases from V and 9 bases from J, with 11 bases in between. This CDR3 comprises 11 residues. CDR3 protein: CSAERLGEQFF. CDR3 bases: TGCAGTGCTGAGAGGCTGGGTGAGCAGTTCTTC.

The chain combines TRBV20-1 with TRBJ2-7; TRBD2 aligns across 12 bases. V gave up 3 bases and J gave up 4 bases; unmatched junction bases: 10. Germline CDR1 reads DFQATT; CDR2 reads SNEGSKA (reference sequence). There are 16 residues in the CDR3. CDR3 region: CSASIPRTSGNYEQYF. The CDR3 nucleotides read TGCAGTGCTAGTATCCCCCGGACTAGCGGGAATTACGAGCAGTACTTC.

This clonotype was detected only a few times. This rearrangement joins TRBV10-2 to TRBJ2-7; 8 bases align to TRBD1. This CDR3 contains 15 residues. V gave up 1 base and J gave up 1 base; unmatched junction bases: 3. The germline V gene has CDR1 WSHSY and CDR2 SAAADI. The CDR3 sequence is CASSEYNRGSYEQYF. The CDR3 nucleotides are TGCGCCAGCAGTGAGTATAACAGGGGGTCCTACGAGCAGTACTTC.

This clonotype has at least ten counts. This sequence joins TRBV12-3 or TRBV12-4 and TRBJ2-3; 8 positions match TRBD2. V gave up 3 bases and J gave up 6 bases; unmatched junction bases: 5. CDR3 size: 14 residues. CDR3 sequence reads: CASSLAGGLDTQYF. CDR3 sequence (DNA): TGTGCCAGCAGTTTGGCGGGGGGCCTGGATACGCAGTATTTT.

The chain couples TRBV10-3 to TRBJ2-7, with a tentative D call TRBD1 (6 bases). This CDR3 has 15 residues. The V end lost 5 bases, the J end lost 0 bases, and 14 bases lay between the germline ends. Germline V gene lookup returns CDR1 ENHRY and CDR2 SYGVKD. In DNA, the CDR3 is TGTGCCATCAGTCAACAGGGCGAAAACTCCTACGAGCAGTACTTC. Its protein is CAISQQGENSYEQYF.

This clonotype was observed a few times. The rearrangement links TRBV12-3 or TRBV12-4 to TRBJ2-7, with 8 bases lining up with TRBD1. The V segment lost 5 bases and the J segment 6 bases; nucleotides outside the gene matches: 3. The CDR3 spans 12 residues. CDR3 in DNA: TGTGCCAGCAGTAAACAGGGGGGCGAGCAGTACTTC. Residues: CASSKQGGEQYF.

This clonotype turned up a few times. J is TRBJ2-2 and V is TRBV2, with 8 positions matching TRBD2. Germline CDR1 and CDR2: SNHLY and FYNNEI. The CDR3 totals 16 residues. V was pared by 3 bases and J by 5 bases, with 8 bases of the junction left unmatched. The CDR3, as DNA: TGTGCCAGCAGTGATTGGAGCGGGAGTGAAACCGGGGAGCTGTTTTTT. This codes for CASSDWSGSETGELFF.

This clonotype was detected many times. The chain joins TRBV6-5 to TRBJ2-7; D is perhaps TRBD2 (6 bases). Trimming removed 5 bases from V and 5 bases from J, with 10 bases in between. CDR3 length equals 12 residues. The germline V gene encodes CDR1 MNHEY and CDR2 SVGAGI. The CDR3 DNA is TGTGCCAGCAGTCGGTCGGGGGACGAGCAGTACTTC. It encodes CASSRSGDEQYF.

The chain links TRBV5-1 to TRBJ1-1, with a tentative D call TRBD1 (6 bases). The CDR3 consists of 18 residues. The germline V and J ends were trimmed by 0 bases and 2 bases, with 20 bases remaining between them. The germline V gene has CDR1 SGHRS and CDR2 YFSETQ. The CDR3: CASSLGLAGEYGNTEAFF. CDR3 nucleotide sequence: TGCGCCAGCAGCTTGGGACTGGCAGGGGAATACGGAAACACTGAAGCTTTCTTT. Together with reference TRBV5-1 and TRBJ1-1, the CDR3 gives the full variable domain: KAGVTQTPRYLIKTRGQQVTLSCSPISGHRSVSWYQQTPGQGLQFLFEYFSETQRNKGNFPGRFSGRQFSNSRSEMNVSTLELGDSALYLCASSLGLAGEYGNTEAFFGQGTRLTVV.

There are a few counts of this clonotype. This chain joins TRBV6-2 or TRBV6-3 and TRBJ2-5; tentative D call: TRBD2 (5 bases). V was pared by 6 bases and J by 1 base, with 12 bases between. This CDR3 is 14 amino acids long. Germline values: CDR1 MNHEY, CDR2 SVGEGT. The CDR3 loop is CASSRGPFQETQYF. As DNA, the CDR3 is TGTGCCAGCAGCAGAGGGCCCTTCCAAGAGACCCAGTACTTC.

This chain joins TRBV4-3 and TRBJ1-1; D uncertain. V shed 4 bases and J shed 0 bases, with 9 bases lying between them. Germline assignment: CDR1 LGHNA and CDR2 YSLEER. The CDR3 length is 14 residues. The CDR3 sequence: CASSRVLLNTEAFF. CDR3 bases: TGCGCCAGCAGCCGAGTCTTATTGAACACTGAAGCTTTCTTT.

This clonotype appeared a few times. The chain carries TRBV10-3 and TRBJ1-6, with 7 bases aligning to TRBD1. Germline values: CDR1 ENHRY, CDR2 SYGVKD. The CDR3 is 13 residues long. Germline trimming cut 10 bases from V and 7 bases from J; bases unmatched to any gene: 7. CDR3 coding DNA: TGTGCCAGTAATCCGGGACAGAATTCACCCCTCCACTTT. It specifies CASNPGQNSPLHF.

This clonotype was seen a few times. The chain has TRBV6-2 or TRBV6-3 and TRBJ2-2, with TRBD2 identical over 7 bases. Trimming at V came to 7 bases and at J to 6 bases, leaving 8 bases not matched to a gene. The germline CDR1 and CDR2 sequences are MNHEY and SVGEGT. This CDR3 has 14 amino acids. The CDR3 sequence is CASKGLPGPGELFF. The CDR3 DNA reads TGTGCCAGCAAGGGACTACCCGGACCCGGGGAGCTGTTTTTT.

The gene calls are TRBV30 and TRBJ2-7, with TRBD2 matching 12 bases. This CDR3 is 13 amino acids long. Per the germline V gene, CDR1 is GTSNPN and CDR2 is SVGIG (reference sequence). The ends lost 8 bases at V and 3 bases at J; junction bases unmatched: 5. The CDR3 nucleotides read TGTGCCATTAAGACTAGCGGGAGCTACGAGCAGTACTTC. It translates to CAIKTSGSYEQYF.

The V gene is TRBV10-3, the J gene TRBJ2-3, with 7 bases lining up with TRBD2. CDR3 length: 15 amino acids. After removal of 4 bases from V and 3 bases from J, the junction contained 7 bases not matched to a gene. Germline CDR1 reads ENHRY; CDR2 reads SYGVKD. As DNA, the CDR3 is TGTGCCATCAGTGGAACTAGCGTCCCAACAGATACGCAGTATTTT. Protein: CAISGTSVPTDTQYF.

The chain has TRBV6-5 and TRBJ2-7, with D perhaps matching TRBD1 or TRBD2 (5 bases each). Germline lookup yields CDR1 MNHEY and CDR2 SVGAGI. V was cut by 0 bases and J by 2 bases, with 14 bases left in between. This CDR3 contains 16 residues. Here the CDR3 reads CASSYSRAGSTYEQYF. The CDR3 nucleotides are TGTGCCAGCAGTTACTCGCGGGCAGGGAGTACCTACGAGCAGTACTTC.

This clonotype has a handful of counts. The chain has TRBV2 and TRBJ2-5, with 7 bases aligning to TRBD1. V was pared by 6 bases and J by 4 bases, with 8 bases of the junction left unmatched. The CDR3 runs to 14 residues. Germline assignment: CDR1 SNHLY and CDR2 FYNNEI. The CDR3 region is CASSVQGTSETQYF. CDR3 DNA: TGTGCCAGCAGCGTACAGGGGACATCAGAGACCCAGTACTTC.